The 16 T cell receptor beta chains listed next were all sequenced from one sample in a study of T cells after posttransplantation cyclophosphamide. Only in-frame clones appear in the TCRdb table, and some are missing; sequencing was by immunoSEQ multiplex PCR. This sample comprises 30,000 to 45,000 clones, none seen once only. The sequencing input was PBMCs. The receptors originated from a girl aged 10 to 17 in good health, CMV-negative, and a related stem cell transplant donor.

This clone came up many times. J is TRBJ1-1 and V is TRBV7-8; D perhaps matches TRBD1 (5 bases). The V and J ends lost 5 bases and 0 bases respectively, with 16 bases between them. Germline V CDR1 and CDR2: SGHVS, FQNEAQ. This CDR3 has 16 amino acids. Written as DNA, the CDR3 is TGTGCCAGCAGCGTAGGATCAGGGCCCATGAACACTGAAGCTTTCTTT. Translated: CASSVGSGPMNTEAFF. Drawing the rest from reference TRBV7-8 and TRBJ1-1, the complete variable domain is GAGVSQSPRYKVAKRGQDVALRCDPISGHVSLFWYQQALGQGPEFLTYFQNEAQLDKSGLPSDRFFAERPEGSVSTLKIQRTQQEDSAVYLCASSVGSGPMNTEAFFGQGTRLTVV.

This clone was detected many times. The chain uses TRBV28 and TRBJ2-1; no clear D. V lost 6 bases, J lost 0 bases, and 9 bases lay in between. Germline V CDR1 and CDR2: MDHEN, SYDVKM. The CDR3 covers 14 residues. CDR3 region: CASSSTSSYNEQFF. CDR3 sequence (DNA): TGTGCCAGCAGCTCAACGAGCTCCTACAATGAGCAGTTCTTC.

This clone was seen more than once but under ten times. CDR3 in DNA: TGCAGCGTTTATGTAGCCAAAAACATTCAGTACTTC. Protein sequence: CSVYVAKNIQYF. The V and J genes are TRBV29-1 and TRBJ2-4; D is unclear. CDR1 SQVTM and CDR2 ANQGSEA come from the germline V gene. V gave up 5 bases and J gave up 0 bases, with 5 bases separating them. CDR3 length equals 12 residues.

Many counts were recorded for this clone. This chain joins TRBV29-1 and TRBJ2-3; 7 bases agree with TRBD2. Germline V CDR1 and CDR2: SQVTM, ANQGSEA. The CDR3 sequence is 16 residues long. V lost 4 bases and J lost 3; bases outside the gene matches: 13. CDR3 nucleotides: TGCAGCGTTGCGGGTAGTACGGGAGGCACAACAGATACGCAGTATTTT. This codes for CSVAGSTGGTTDTQYF.

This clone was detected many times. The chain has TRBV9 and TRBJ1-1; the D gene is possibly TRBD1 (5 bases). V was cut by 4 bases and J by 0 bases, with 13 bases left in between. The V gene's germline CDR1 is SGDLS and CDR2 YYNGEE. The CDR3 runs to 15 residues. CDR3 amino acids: CASSQGGGLNTEAFF. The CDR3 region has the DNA TGTGCCAGCAGCCAGGGAGGAGGGTTGAACACTGAAGCTTTCTTT.

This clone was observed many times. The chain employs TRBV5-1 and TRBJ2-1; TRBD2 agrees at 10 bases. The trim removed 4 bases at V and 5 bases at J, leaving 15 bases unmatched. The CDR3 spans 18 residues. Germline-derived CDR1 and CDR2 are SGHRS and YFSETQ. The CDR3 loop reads CASSRNPTGTSVDNEQFF. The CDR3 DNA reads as TGCGCCAGCAGCCGGAATCCAACCGGGACTAGCGTCGACAATGAGCAGTTCTTC.

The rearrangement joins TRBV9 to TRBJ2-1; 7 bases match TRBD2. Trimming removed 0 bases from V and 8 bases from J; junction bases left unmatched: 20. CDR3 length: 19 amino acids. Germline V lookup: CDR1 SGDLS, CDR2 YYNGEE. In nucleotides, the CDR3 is TGTGCCAGCAGCGTAGCCCCCTCTCGGGGGAGGGAGGGCGTGGATGAGCAGTTCTTC. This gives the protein CASSVAPSRGREGVDEQFF. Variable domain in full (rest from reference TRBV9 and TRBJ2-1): DSGVTQTPKHLITATGQRVTLRCSPRSGDLSVYWYQQSLDQGLQFLIQYYNGEERAKGNILERFSAQQFPDLHSELNLSSLELGDSALYFCASSVAPSRGREGVDEQFFGPGTRLTVL.

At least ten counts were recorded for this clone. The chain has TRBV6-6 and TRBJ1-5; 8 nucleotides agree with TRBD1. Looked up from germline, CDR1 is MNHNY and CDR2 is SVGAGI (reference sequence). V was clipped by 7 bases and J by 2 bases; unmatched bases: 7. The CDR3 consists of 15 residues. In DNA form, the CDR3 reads TGTGCCAGCACCCTGACAGGGGCAGGCAATCAGCCCCAGCATTTT. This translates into CASTLTGAGNQPQHF.

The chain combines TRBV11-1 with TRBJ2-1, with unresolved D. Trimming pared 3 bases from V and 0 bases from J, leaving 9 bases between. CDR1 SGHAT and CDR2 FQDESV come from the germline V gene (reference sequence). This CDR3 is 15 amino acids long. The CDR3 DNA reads TGTGCCAGCAGCTTGTTACAGAGCTCCTACAATGAGCAGTTCTTC. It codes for CASSLLQSSYNEQFF.

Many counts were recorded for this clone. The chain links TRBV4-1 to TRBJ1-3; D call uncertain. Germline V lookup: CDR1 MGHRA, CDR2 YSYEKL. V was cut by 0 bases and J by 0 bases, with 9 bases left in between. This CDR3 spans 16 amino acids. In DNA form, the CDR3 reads TGCGCCAGCAGCCAAGAAGCGGCAGCCTCTGGAAACACCATATATTTT. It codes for CASSQEAAASGNTIYF.

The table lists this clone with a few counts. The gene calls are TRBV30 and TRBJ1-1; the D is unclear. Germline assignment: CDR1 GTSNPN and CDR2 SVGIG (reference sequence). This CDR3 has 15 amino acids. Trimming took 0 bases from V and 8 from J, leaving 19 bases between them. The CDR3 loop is CAWSVRLGSQSEAFF. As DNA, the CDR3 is TGTGCCTGGAGTGTGAGGTTGGGTTCCCAATCGGAAGCTTTCTTT.

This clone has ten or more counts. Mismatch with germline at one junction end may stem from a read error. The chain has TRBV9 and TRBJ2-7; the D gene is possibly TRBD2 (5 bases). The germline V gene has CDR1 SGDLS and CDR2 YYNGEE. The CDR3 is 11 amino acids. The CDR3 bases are TGTGCCAGCAGCGACGACTACGGGCAGTACTTC. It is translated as CASSDDYGQYF.

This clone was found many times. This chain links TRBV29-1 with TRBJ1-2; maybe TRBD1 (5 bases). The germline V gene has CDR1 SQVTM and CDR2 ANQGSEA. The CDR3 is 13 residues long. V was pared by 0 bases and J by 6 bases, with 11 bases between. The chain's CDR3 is CSVEDRGGDGYTF. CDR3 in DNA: TGCAGCGTTGAAGATAGGGGCGGTGATGGCTACACCTTC.

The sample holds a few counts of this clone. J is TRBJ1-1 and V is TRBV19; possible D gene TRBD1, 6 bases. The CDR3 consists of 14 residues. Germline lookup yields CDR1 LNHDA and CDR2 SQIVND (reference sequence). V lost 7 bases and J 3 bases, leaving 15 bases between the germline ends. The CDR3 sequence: CASTPDRTYTEAFF. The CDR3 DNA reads TGTGCCAGTACCCCGGACAGAACCTACACTGAAGCTTTCTTT. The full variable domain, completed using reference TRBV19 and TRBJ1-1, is DGGITQSPKYLFRKEGQNVTLSCEQNLNHDAMYWYRQDPGQGLRLIYYSQIVNDFQKGDIAEGYSVSREKKESFPLTVTSAQKNPTAFYLCASTPDRTYTEAFFGQGTRLTVV.

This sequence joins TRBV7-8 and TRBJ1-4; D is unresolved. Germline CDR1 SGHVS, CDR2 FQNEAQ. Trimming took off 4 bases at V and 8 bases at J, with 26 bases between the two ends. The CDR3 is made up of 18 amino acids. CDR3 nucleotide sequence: TGTGCCAGCAGCTCCGGGAGGGCGGCAGGTCACATGAAGGAAAAACTGTTTTTT. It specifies CASSSGRAAGHMKEKLFF.

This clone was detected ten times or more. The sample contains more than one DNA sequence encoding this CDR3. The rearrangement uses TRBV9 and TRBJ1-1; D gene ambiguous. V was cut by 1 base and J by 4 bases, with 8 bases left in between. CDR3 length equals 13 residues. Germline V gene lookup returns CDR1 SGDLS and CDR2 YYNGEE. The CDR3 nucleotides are TGTGCCAGCAGCGTACGCGAGAGCACTGAAGCTTTCTTT. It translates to CASSVRESTEAFF.